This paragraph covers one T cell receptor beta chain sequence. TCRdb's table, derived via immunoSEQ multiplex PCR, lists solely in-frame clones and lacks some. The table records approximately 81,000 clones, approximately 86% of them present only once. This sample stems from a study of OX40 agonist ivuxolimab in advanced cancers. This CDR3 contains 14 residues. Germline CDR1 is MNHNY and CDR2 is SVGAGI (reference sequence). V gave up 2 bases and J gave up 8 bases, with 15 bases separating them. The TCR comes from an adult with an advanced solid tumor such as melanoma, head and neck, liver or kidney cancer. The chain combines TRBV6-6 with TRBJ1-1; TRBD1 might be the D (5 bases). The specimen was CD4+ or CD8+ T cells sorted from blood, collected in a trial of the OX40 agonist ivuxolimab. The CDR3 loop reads CASSYLRARWEAFF. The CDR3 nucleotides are TGTGCCAGCAGTTACCTCAGGGCGCGTTGGGAAGCTTTCTTT.